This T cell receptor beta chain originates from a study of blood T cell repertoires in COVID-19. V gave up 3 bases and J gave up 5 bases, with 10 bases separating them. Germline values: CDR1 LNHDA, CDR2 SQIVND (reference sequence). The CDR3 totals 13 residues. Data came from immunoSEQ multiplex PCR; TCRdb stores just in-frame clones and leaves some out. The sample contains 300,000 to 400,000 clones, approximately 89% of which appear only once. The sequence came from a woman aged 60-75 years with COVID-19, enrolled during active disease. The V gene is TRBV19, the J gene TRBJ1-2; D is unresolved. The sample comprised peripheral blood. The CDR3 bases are TGTGCCAGTAGTATTGCACAGAATTATGGCTACACCTTC. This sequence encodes CASSIAQNYGYTF.